The clone carrying this T cell receptor (beta chain) was observed many times. The antigen is undetermined. The data originate from a study of T cells in Graves' hyperthyroidism and ophthalmopathy. Whole-study results and caveats: Most expanded thyroid clonotypes above 0.001 recurred in blood.

Amplification of TCR beta CDR3 regions was performed using RNA transcripts as template. The HTBI primer set was used in a first-round RT-PCR of the TCR CDR3. TCRdb redid the calling of the multiplex PCR reads with MiXCR, one entry per CDR3 protein. Of 500,000 to 750,000 distinct CDR3 sequences listed, about a sixth are singletons. The V end lost 1 base, the J end lost 6 bases, and 13 bases lay between the germline ends. Looked up from germline, CDR1 is MNHNY and CDR2 is SVGAGI (reference sequence). This CDR3 spans 15 amino acids. Graves' hyperthyroidism showing no ophthalmopathy progression within 18 months was considered stable.

The rearrangement links TRBV6-6 to TRBJ1-5; D is unresolved. The sequence was obtained from a woman aged 25 to 39 with Graves' hyperthyroidism. Sequencing was done on a sample of blood. As DNA, the CDR3 is TGTGCCAGCAGTTACTTAAGGGATGGCGGTCAGCCCCAGCATTTT. The encoded protein is CASSYLRDGGQPQHF.